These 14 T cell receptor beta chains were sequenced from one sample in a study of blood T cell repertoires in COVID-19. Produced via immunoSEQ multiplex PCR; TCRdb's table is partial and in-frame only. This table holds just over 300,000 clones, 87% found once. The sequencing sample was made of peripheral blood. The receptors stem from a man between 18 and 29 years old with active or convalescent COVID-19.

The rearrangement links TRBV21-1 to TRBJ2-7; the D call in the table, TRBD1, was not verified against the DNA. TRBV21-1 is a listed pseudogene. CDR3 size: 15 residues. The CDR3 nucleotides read TGTGCCAGCAGCAGGGGGACAGGGTGGCCTTACGAGCAGTACTTC. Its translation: CASSRGTGWPYEQYF.

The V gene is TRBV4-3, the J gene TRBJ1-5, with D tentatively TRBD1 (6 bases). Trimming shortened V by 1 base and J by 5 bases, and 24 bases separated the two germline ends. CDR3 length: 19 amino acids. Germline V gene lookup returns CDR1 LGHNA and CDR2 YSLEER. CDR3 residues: CASSQVPLRQARGYQPQHF. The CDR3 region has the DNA TGCGCCAGCAGCCAAGTACCCCTCAGACAGGCACGGGGATATCAGCCCCAGCATTTT.

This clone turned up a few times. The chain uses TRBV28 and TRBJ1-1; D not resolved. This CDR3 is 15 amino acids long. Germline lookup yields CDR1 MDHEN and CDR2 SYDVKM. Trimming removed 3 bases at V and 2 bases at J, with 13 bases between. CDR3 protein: CASSFLGPSNTEAFF. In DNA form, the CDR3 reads TGTGCCAGCAGTTTCCTTGGTCCCAGTAACACTGAAGCTTTCTTT.

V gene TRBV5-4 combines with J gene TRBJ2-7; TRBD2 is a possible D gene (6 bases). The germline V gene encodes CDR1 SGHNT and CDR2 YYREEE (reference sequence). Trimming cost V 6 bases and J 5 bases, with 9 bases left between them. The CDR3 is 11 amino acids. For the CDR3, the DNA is TGTGCCAGCACCCGGGGGAACGAGCAGTACTTC. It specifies CASTRGNEQYF.

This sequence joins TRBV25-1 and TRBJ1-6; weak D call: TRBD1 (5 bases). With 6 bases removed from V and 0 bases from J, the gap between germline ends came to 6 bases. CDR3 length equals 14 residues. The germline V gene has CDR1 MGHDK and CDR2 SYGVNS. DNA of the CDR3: TGTGCCAGCAGAGACAGCTCCTATAATTCACCCCTCCACTTT. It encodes CASRDSSYNSPLHF.

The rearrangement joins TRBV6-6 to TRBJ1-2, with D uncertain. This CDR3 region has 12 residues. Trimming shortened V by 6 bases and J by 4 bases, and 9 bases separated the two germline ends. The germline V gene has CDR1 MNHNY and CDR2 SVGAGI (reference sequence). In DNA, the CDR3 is TGTGCCAGCAGCTACCCCTCCTATGGCTACACCTTC. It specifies CASSYPSYGYTF.

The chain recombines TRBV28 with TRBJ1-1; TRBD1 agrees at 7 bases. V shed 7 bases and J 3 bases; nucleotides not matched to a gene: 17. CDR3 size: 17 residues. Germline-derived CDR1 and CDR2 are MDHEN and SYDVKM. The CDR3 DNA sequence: TGTGCCAGCACGTTGACAGGGATATCGAGAAAAGACACTGAAGCTTTCTTT. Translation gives CASTLTGISRKDTEAFF.

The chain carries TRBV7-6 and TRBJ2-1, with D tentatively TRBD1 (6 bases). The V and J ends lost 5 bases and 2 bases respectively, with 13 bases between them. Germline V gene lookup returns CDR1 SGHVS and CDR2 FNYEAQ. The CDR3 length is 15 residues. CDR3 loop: CASSPLDSPYNEQFF. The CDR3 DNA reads TGTGCCAGCAGCCCCCTGGACAGCCCCTACAATGAGCAGTTCTTC.

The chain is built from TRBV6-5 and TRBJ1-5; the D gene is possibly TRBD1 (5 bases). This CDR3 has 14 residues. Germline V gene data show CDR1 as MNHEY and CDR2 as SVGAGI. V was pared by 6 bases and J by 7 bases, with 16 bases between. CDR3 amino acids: CASSRGGVRQPQHF. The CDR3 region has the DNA TGTGCCAGCAGCCGGGGAGGGGTAAGGCAGCCCCAGCATTTT.

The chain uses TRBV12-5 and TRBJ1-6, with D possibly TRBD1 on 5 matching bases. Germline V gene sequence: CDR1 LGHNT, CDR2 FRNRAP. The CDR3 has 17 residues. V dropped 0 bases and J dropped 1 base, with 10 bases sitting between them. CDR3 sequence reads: CASGLVLGGSYNSPLHF. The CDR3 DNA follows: TGTGCTAGTGGTTTGGTACTGGGGGGATCCTATAATTCACCCCTCCACTTT.

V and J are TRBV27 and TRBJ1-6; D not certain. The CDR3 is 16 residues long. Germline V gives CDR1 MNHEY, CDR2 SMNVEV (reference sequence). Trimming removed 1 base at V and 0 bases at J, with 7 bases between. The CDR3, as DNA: TGTGCCAGCAGTTTATTGAGGAGCTCCTATAATTCACCCCTCCACTTT. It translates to CASSLLRSSYNSPLHF.

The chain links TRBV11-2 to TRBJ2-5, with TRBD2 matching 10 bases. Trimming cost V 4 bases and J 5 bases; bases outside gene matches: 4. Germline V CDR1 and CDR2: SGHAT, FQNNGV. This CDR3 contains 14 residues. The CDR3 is CASSSSGLAETQYF. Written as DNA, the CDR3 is TGTGCCAGCAGCTCCTCGGGACTAGCGGAGACCCAGTACTTC.

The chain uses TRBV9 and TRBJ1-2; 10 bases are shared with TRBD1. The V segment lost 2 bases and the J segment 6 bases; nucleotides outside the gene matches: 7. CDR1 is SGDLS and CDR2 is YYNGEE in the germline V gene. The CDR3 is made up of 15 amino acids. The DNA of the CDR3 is TGTGCCAGCAGCGTTGGGACAGGGGATTCCAATGGCTACACCTTC. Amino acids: CASSVGTGDSNGYTF.

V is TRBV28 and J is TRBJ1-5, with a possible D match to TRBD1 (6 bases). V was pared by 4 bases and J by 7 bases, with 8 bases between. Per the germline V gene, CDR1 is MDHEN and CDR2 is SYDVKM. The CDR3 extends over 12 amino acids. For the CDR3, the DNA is TGTGCCAGCAGTTGGGGGCGACAGCCCCAGCATTTT. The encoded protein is CASSWGRQPQHF. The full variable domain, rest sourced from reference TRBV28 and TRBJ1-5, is DVKVTQSSRYLVKRTGEKVFLECVQDMDHENMFWYRQDPGLGLRLIYFSYDVKMKEKGDIPEGYSVSREKKERFSLILESASTNQTSMYLCASSWGRQPQHFGDGTRLSIL.